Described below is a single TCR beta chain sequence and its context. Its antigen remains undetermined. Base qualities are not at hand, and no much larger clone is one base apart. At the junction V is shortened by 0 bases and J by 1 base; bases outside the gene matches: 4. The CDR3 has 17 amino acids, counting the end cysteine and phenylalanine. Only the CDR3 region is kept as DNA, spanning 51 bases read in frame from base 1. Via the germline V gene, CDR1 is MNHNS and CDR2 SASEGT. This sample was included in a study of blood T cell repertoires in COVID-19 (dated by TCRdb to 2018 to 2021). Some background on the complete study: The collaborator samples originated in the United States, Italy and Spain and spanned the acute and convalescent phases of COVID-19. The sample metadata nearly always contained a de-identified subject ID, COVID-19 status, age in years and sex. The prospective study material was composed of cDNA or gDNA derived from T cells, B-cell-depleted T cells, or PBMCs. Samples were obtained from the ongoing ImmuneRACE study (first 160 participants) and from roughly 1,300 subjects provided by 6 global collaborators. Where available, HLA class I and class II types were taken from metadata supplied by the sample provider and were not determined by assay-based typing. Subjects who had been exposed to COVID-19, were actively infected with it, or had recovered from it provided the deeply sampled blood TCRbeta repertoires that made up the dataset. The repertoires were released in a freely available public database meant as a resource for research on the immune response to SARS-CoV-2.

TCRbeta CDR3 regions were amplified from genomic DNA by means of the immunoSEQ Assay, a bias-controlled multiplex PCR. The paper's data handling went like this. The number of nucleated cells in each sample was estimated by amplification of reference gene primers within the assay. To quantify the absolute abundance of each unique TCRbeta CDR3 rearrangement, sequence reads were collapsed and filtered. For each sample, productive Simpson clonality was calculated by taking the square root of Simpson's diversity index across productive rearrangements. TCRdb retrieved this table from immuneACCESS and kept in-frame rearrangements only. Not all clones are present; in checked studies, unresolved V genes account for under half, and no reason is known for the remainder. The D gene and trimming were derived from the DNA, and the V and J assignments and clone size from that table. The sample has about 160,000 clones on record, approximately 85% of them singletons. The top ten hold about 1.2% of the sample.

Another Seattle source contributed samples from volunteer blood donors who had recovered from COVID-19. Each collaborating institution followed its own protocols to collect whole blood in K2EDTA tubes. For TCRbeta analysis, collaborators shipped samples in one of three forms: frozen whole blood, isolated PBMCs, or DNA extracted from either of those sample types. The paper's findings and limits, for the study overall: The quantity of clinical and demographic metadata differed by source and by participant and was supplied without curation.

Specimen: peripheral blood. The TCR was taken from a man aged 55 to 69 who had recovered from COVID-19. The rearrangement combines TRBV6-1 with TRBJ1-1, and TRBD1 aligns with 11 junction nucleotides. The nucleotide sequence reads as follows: TGTGCCAGCAGTGAAGCGCCGGGACAGGGGGGGAACACTGAAGCTTTCTTT. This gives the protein CASSEAPGQGGNTEAFF.